This is a list of T cell receptor beta chains from one sample in a study of OX40 agonist ivuxolimab in advanced cancers. Method: immunoSEQ multiplex PCR; TCRdb's copy keeps in-frame clones and lacks some. Of tens of thousands of clones listed, 80% to 85% were seen once; the top ten hold 23%. The sample in question was CD4+ or CD8+ T cells sorted from blood, obtained in a trial of the OX40 agonist ivuxolimab. The receptors stem from an adult with an advanced solid tumor such as melanoma, head and neck, liver or kidney cancer. CDR3s include the opening cysteine and the closing phenylalanine or tryptophan. A D gene is named only where the DNA matches it firmly. Part of the rows lack a size; the others show once, few, many or a class for expanded clones.

NA	NA	TRBV9	TRBJ2-1	TGTGCCAGCAGCGTTGGAGGGACCCCATGGAATGAGCAGTTCTTC	CASSVGGTPWNEQFF
few	NA	TRBV4-1	TRBJ2-7	TGTGCCAGCAGCCAAGCTACGGTGGACGAGCAGTACTTC	CASSQATVDEQYF
NA	TRBD1	TRBV27	TRBJ2-6	TGTGCCAGCAGCTCGACAGGGACCCCTTATGCCGGGGCCAACGTCCTGACTTTC	CASSSTGTPYAGANVLTF
NA	NA	TRBV18	TRBJ1-2	TGTGCCAGCTCACCATCTCCCGACAGCCCCTATGGCTACACCTTC	CASSPSPDSPYGYTF
NA	NA	TRBV5-1	TRBJ2-7	TGCGCCAGCAGCTTAATAGGGGAGCAGTACTTC	CASSLIGEQYF
NA	NA	TRBV2	TRBJ2-2	TGTGCCACGGGACCTAACACCGGGGAGCTGTTTTTT	CATGPNTGELFF
NA	TRBD1	TRBV6-6	TRBJ1-2	TGTGCCAGCAACTTCCGGGAGGGGGCGAACTATGGCTACACCTTC	CASNFREGANYGYTF
NA	NA	TRBV7-2	TRBJ1-6	TGTGCCAGCAGCTTATCGGCTGGGGCAGGGGCTGGGTATAATTCACCCCTCCACTTT	CASSLSAGAGAGYNSPLHF
few	TRBD2	TRBV9	TRBJ2-5	TGTGCCAGCAGCCCAGAGGGATTTAGCGGGGACCAAGAGACCCAGTACTTC	CASSPEGFSGDQETQYF
NA	NA	TRBV6-1	TRBJ1-1	TGTGCCAGCACCGAAAGTGGAAACACTGAAGCTTTCTTT	CASTESGNTEAFF
NA	TRBD2	TRBV10-3	TRBJ2-3	TGTGCCATCAGTGAGGATCAAGCGGGGGGATCCACAGATACGCAGTATTTT	CAISEDQAGGSTDTQYF
NA	NA	TRBV2	TRBJ2-3	TGTGCCAGCAGTGAAGGCAGAGTCACAGATACGCAGTATTTT	CASSEGRVTDTQYF
NA	NA	TRBV19	TRBJ2-7	TGTGCCAGTAGTATTATCGGAGGGAGCGAGCAGTACTTC	CASSIIGGSEQYF
NA	NA	TRBV5-4	TRBJ1-1	TGTGCCAGCAGCTTCGGGACAACTGAAGCTTTCTTT	CASSFGTTEAFF
NA	TRBD1	TRBV4-1	TRBJ2-7	TGCGCCAGCAGCCAGAGCAGGGGGTTCCGCTACGAGCAGTACTTC	CASSQSRGFRYEQYF